This T cell receptor (beta chain) was identified in a study of CD8 T cells in ankylosing spondylitis (dated by TCRdb to about 2017). At the level of the whole study: To find TCR variants linked to disease, the study profiled T cell receptor beta repertoires in ankylosing spondylitis patients and healthy donors. The full study cohort was made up of about 25 ankylosing spondylitis patients and about a hundred healthy donors. Peripheral blood was sampled, and synovial fluid was additionally collected from ankylosing spondylitis patients.

TCRdb lists the instrument as Illumina HiSeq 2500. Quantitative 5'-RACE with molecular barcodes was used to prepare TCR beta libraries. Per the source publication's procedure: A new computational method based on a probabilistic model of VDJ rearrangement was used to identify disease-linked TCR variants. TCRdb ran its own pipeline on the public reads, namely fastp trimming at Q25 and MiXCR clone calling, and kept in-frame beta chains. Rows merge per CDR3 protein into single entries with the most common DNA and genes. V and J calls and clone size were set by TCRdb, not the authors. Across this sample there are about 160,000 distinct CDR3 sequences, with around 9.6% seen only once. The leading ten clones occupy roughly 15% of the sample. CDR1 LNHDA and CDR2 SQIVND were looked up in the germline V gene (reference sequence). From the cysteine through the phenylalanine, the CDR3 covers 16 amino acids. Solely the CDR3 DNA is kept, with 48 bases framed from the first base. Ends trimmed: V by 10 bases, J by 9 bases; bases unmatched to a gene: 14.

This clonotype appeared once. What antigen it recognizes has not been identified. No base qualities exist here, and no much larger clone lies one base off it. Evidence from one read is weak. Summary of the overall study and its limitations: Significant enrichment of the disease-linked clones was reported in matched synovial fluid samples from ankylosing spondylitis patients. A TCR beta motif made up of several highly homologous amino acid variants appeared to be characteristic of blood from ankylosing spondylitis patients. A CD8+ phenotype was shown by the disease-linked clones, which were found at relatively low frequencies in peripheral blood. Some TCR beta motif variants had previously been reported in synovial fluid and blood of reactive arthritis patients, which suggested common disease-initiation mechanisms.

The sequenced sample consisted of blood, either unsorted or a sorted T cell fraction (not recorded which). The receptor was isolated from a female donor with ankylosing spondylitis or in good health (not recorded which). This chain joins TRBV19 to TRBJ2-1; the central 14 bases match TRBD2. The nucleotide sequence is given as TGTGCCACCACACGACCGGGACTAGCGGGAGTAAGTGAGCAGTTCTTC. This encodes CATTRPGLAGVSEQFF.